This entry lists 18 T cell receptor beta chains sequenced from one sample in a study of T-cell reconstitution after alpha-beta-depleted transplantation in children (dated by TCRdb to between 2015 and 2016). This specimen's treatment or condition label, interpreted: allogeneic hematopoietic cell transplantation with graft depleted of TCRalphabeta T cells and CD19 B cells. Preparation of the library involved PCR. This sample was sequenced with an Illumina HiSeq 2500. To normalize quantification of the TCRbeta repertoire, the TCR libraries were built with molecular barcoding that relied on unique molecular identifiers. The raw public data were reprocessed by TCRdb itself: fastp quality trimming at Q25, MiXCR clonotype calling, in-frame beta chains only. Records with the same CDR3 protein are collapsed into one entry carrying the most frequent genes and DNA. Within this sample are more than 85,000 distinct CDR3 sequences, with over 6% of them counted one time only. About a sixth of the sample is taken by the ten largest.

Sequenced here: PBMCs, sampled before TCRalphabeta/CD19-depleted stem cell transplant. These receptors were taken from a boy aged 2 to 10 with acute lymphoblastic leukemia, due to receive a stem cell transplant.

This clonotype was recorded at least ten times. This rearrangement joins TRBV5-1 to TRBJ1-1; D gene uncertain. With 3 bases removed from V and 3 bases from J, the gap between germline ends came to 12 bases. The CDR3 runs 14 residues. CDR1 is SGHRS and CDR2 is YFSETQ in the germline V gene. The CDR3 region is CASSWIHSDTEAFF. The CDR3, as DNA: TGCGCCAGCAGCTGGATCCACTCGGACACTGAAGCTTTCTTT.

This clonotype was counted only a few times. This sequence joins TRBV20-1 and TRBJ2-5, with no clear D. The germline V gene encodes CDR1 DFQATT and CDR2 SNEGSKA (reference sequence). The CDR3 extends over 12 amino acids. Between the trimmed V and J ends, which lost 1 base and 1 base, there was a span of 4 bases. CDR3 sequence reads: CSARGSQETQYF. The CDR3 DNA follows: TGCAGTGCTAGAGGCAGCCAAGAGACCCAGTACTTC.

This clonotype was seen repeatedly, ten times or more. J is TRBJ2-1 and V is TRBV29-1; TRBD1 matches at 10 bases. CDR1 and CDR2 from the germline V gene are SQVTM and ANQGSEA. V gave up 6 bases and J gave up 2 bases; unmatched junction bases: 4. The CDR3 consists of 14 residues. CDR3 in amino acids: CSVTGGSPYNEQFF. The CDR3 DNA reads TGCAGCGTGACAGGGGGCTCCCCCTACAATGAGCAGTTCTTC.

This clonotype was seen a handful of times. The chain uses TRBV4-1 and TRBJ2-5; D gene uncertain. V dropped 4 bases and J dropped 0 bases, with 12 bases sitting between them. Looked up from germline, CDR1 is MGHRA and CDR2 is YSYEKL. The CDR3 totals 15 residues. The CDR3 sequence is CASSPRGVNQETQYF. DNA for the CDR3: TGCGCCAGCAGCCCCCGTGGAGTAAACCAAGAGACCCAGTACTTC.

This clonotype was recorded many times. The chain joins TRBV6-1 to TRBJ1-5; D is unresolved. The CDR3 extends over 14 amino acids. Per the germline V gene, CDR1 is MNHNS and CDR2 is SASEGT. V lost 6 bases and J 0 bases, leaving 9 bases between the germline ends. The CDR3 sequence is CASSDKNSNQPQHF. The CDR3 nucleotides read TGTGCCAGCAGCGACAAAAATAGCAATCAGCCCCAGCATTTT.

V usage is TRBV5-1 and J usage is TRBJ2-2; weak D call: TRBD1 (5 bases). V lost 2 bases and J lost 3, with 17 bases in between. Per the germline V gene, CDR1 is SGHRS and CDR2 is YFSETQ. There are 17 residues in the CDR3. CDR3 amino acids: CASSFLQGFRDTGELFF. CDR3 in DNA: TGCGCCAGCAGCTTTCTCCAGGGATTCAGGGACACCGGGGAGCTGTTTTTT.

This clonotype was counted at least ten times. V usage is TRBV9 and J usage is TRBJ2-2; D is undetermined. The CDR3 is made up of 14 amino acids. The V gene's germline CDR1 is SGDLS and CDR2 YYNGEE. The ends were cut back, 8 bases at V and 3 bases at J, with 14 bases in the middle. The CDR3 is CASTRTRYTGELFF. The DNA of the CDR3 is TGTGCCAGTACCCGAACCAGGTACACCGGGGAGCTGTTTTTT.

In this sample, this clonotype turned up many times. The chain recombines TRBV7-8 with TRBJ2-7; the D gene is possibly TRBD2 (5 bases). Trimming removed 4 bases at V and 1 base at J, with 11 bases between. The CDR3 has 14 amino acids. From germline, CDR1 is SGHVS and CDR2 FQNEAQ. The CDR3 sequence: CASSSTWESYEQYF. CDR3 DNA sequence: TGTGCCAGCAGCTCTACCTGGGAGTCCTACGAGCAGTACTTC.

This clonotype was observed many times. This CDR3 is CASSLGGVAGGTQYF. The DNA of the CDR3 is TGTGCCAGCAGCTTAGGAGGCGTTGCAGGCGGGACCCAGTACTTC. The chain has TRBV11-3 and TRBJ2-5; D is uncertain. The CDR3 is 15 amino acids. Trimming cost V 1 base and J 7 bases, with 16 bases left between them. Germline-derived CDR1 and CDR2 are SGHNT and YENEEA. The full variable domain, in which reference TRBV11-3 and TRBJ2-5 provide the parts outside the CDR3, is EAGVVQSPRYKIIEKKQPVAFWCNPISGHNTLYWYLQNLGQGPELLIRYENEEAVDDSQLPKDRFSAERLKGVDSTLKIQPAELGDSAVYLCASSLGGVAGGTQYFGPGTRLLVL.

The chain combines TRBV9 with TRBJ2-3; 9 bases agree with TRBD1. This CDR3 spans 15 amino acids. V gave up 0 bases and J gave up 3 bases; unmatched junction bases: 2. CDR1 and CDR2 from the germline V gene are SGDLS and YYNGEE. The chain's CDR3 is CASSVGGQGTDTQYF. The DNA of the CDR3 is TGTGCCAGCAGCGTAGGTGGACAGGGGACAGATACGCAGTATTTT.

The chain has TRBV7-2 and TRBJ2-7; D possibly matches TRBD1 or TRBD2 (6 bases each). V dropped 1 base and J dropped 4 bases, with 14 bases sitting between them. Germline-derived CDR1 and CDR2 are SGHTA and FQGNSA. This CDR3 contains 15 residues. The CDR3 spells CASSLEGGRRYEQYF. CDR3 coding DNA: TGTGCCAGCAGCTTAGAGGGGGGCCGACGTTACGAGCAGTACTTC. Full variable domain (rest looked up from reference TRBV7-2 and TRBJ2-7): GAGVSQSPSNKVTEKGKDVELRCDPISGHTALYWYRQSLGQGLEFLIYFQGNSAPDKSGLPSDRFSAERTGGSVSTLTIQRTQQEDSAVYLCASSLEGGRRYEQYFGPGTRLTVT.

The chain employs TRBV12-3 or TRBV12-4 and TRBJ2-7; TRBD1 matches at 8 bases. Trimming removed 5 bases from V and 0 bases from J; junction bases left unmatched: 0. This CDR3 is built from 13 residues. CDR3 residues: CASSGQGSYEQYF. The CDR3 DNA sequence: TGTGCCAGCAGTGGACAGGGCTCCTACGAGCAGTACTTC.

This clonotype was found many times. The gene calls are TRBV4-1 and TRBJ1-1, with 7 bases that match TRBD1. The CDR3 extends over 16 amino acids. Germline lookup yields CDR1 MGHRA and CDR2 YSYEKL. Trimming cost V 4 bases and J 0 bases; bases outside gene matches: 8. The CDR3 nucleotides read TGCGCCAGCAGCCTCCCAGGGGGAAAAATGAACACTGAAGCTTTCTTT. It encodes CASSLPGGKMNTEAFF.

Points on this clonotype: A clone one base away is much larger, so this may be a read error. The CDR3 ends on some other residue instead of the conserved phenylalanine or tryptophan, so this is likely a read error. V and J are TRBV11-2 and TRBJ1-4, with D perhaps TRBD1 (5 bases). CDR3 length equals 16 residues. CDR1 and CDR2 (germline): SGHAT, FQNNGV. Deletions cut 3 bases from V and 1 base from J, with 12 bases between. The CDR3 reads CASSLSTGGTNEKLFC. CDR3 in DNA: TGTGCCAGCAGCTTGAGTACAGGCGGAACTAATGAAAAACTGTTTTGT.

The chain combines TRBV29-1 with TRBJ2-7, with 9 bases matching TRBD1. The CDR3 length is 15 residues. The germline gives CDR1 SQVTM, CDR2 ANQGSEA. After removal of 0 bases from V and 6 bases from J, the junction contained 9 bases not matched to a gene. DNA of the CDR3: TGCAGCGTTGAAGATTTGGCGGGACAGGGCCCCGAGCAGTACTTC. Protein product: CSVEDLAGQGPEQYF.

This clonotype was seen a handful of times. V gene TRBV20-1 combines with J gene TRBJ1-5, with D hard to call. Germline V gene sequence: CDR1 DFQATT, CDR2 SNEGSKA (reference sequence). The germline V and J ends were trimmed by 3 bases and 0 bases, with 12 bases remaining between them. The CDR3 sequence is 15 residues long. This chain's CDR3 is CSASAYKDSNQPQHF. In DNA form, the CDR3 reads TGCAGTGCTAGCGCGTATAAGGATAGCAATCAGCCCCAGCATTTT.

The rearrangement links TRBV4-2 to TRBJ2-7; TRBD2 aligns across 10 bases. With V trimmed by 3 bases and J by 3 bases, 5 bases remained unmatched. The CDR3 is made up of 15 amino acids. Per the germline V gene, CDR1 is LGHNA and CDR2 is YNFKEQ. CDR3 residues: CASSQGAGGYYEQYF. The CDR3 coding sequence is TGTGCCAGCAGCCAGGGAGCGGGGGGGTACTACGAGCAGTACTTC.

V is TRBV19 and J is TRBJ2-7, with 8 bases lining up with TRBD1. After removal of 5 bases from V and 4 bases from J, the junction contained 10 bases not matched to a gene. The CDR3 length is 15 residues. Germline assignment: CDR1 LNHDA and CDR2 SQIVND (reference sequence). The CDR3 region is CASSADRGLLYEQYF. CDR3 DNA sequence: TGTGCCAGTAGTGCCGACAGGGGCCTCCTTTACGAGCAGTACTTC.